This TCR beta chain was captured in a study of immune evolution from preneoplasia to lung adenocarcinoma. Each case's diagnosis was confirmed by two pathologists on H&E. After pathologic assessment, macro-dissection selected premalignant or tumor cells for extraction. In regard to this clone: The antigen is undetermined.

The CDR3 runs to 13 residues. Per germline, CDR1 SEHNR and CDR2 FQNEAQ (reference sequence). V dropped 2 bases and J dropped 0 bases, with 4 bases sitting between them. Here immunoSEQ multiplex PCR was the method, and the copy in TCRdb shows in-frame clones only, minus some. The sample records approximately 11,000 clones, 60% to 85% being singletons. Whole-study results and caveats: Normal lung had highest clonality; later lesions appeared denser, more diverse. Normal lung had the highest top T cell clone frequencies.

V gene TRBV7-9 combines with J gene TRBJ1-1; D gene ambiguous. This TCR derives from a person between 60 and 80 years old with lung adenocarcinoma. Material: FFPE minimally invasive lung adenocarcinoma tissue. CDR3 residues: CASSLTMNTEAFF. Written as DNA, the CDR3 is TGTGCCAGCAGCTTAACCATGAACACTGAAGCTTTCTTT.